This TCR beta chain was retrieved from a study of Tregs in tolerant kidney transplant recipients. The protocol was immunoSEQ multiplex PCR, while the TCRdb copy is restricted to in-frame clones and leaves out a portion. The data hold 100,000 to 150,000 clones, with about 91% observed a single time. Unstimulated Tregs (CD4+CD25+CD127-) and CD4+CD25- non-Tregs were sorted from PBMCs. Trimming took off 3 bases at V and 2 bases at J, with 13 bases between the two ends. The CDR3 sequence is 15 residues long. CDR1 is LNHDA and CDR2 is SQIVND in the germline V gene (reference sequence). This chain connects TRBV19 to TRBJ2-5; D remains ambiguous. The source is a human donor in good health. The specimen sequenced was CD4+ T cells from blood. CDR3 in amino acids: CASSITGHQQETQYF. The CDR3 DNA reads TGTGCCAGTAGTATTACCGGGCACCAACAAGAGACCCAGTACTTC.